Listed below are T cell receptor beta chains from one sample, sequenced in a study of T cells in Graves' hyperthyroidism and ophthalmopathy. TCRdb processed the multiplex PCR reads anew with MiXCR; each CDR3 protein has one entry. The data hold about 360,000 distinct CDR3 sequences, with about 13% observed a single time. The sample comprised blood. These receptors were collected from a young woman with Graves' hyperthyroidism. The CDR3 runs from the conserved cysteine through the conserved F or W. The order of the fields is J gene, D gene, clone size, V gene, CDR3 DNA, CDR3 protein. A D gene is named only where the DNA matches it firmly. The size field is filled for only some rows; it gives once, few, many or a size class.

j_call: TRBJ1-1
d_call: .
clone_size: many
v_call: TRBV9
cdr3_nt: TGTGCCAGCAGCGTCGGTCTACGGGGCGGGACTGAAGCTTTCTTT
cdr3_aa: CASSVGLRGGTEAFF

j_call: TRBJ2-7
d_call: .
clone_size: many
v_call: TRBV4-1
cdr3_nt: TGCGCCAGCAGCCAAGGTCTCACAGAATACTACGAGCAGTACTTC
cdr3_aa: CASSQGLTEYYEQYF

j_call: TRBJ2-1
d_call: TRBD2
clone_size: few
v_call: TRBV20-1
cdr3_nt: TGCAGTGCTCCTTTAGCGGGAGAGGCTAATGAGCAGTTCTTC
cdr3_aa: CSAPLAGEANEQFF

j_call: TRBJ2-1
d_call: TRBD2
clone_size: .
v_call: TRBV2
cdr3_nt: TGTGCCAGCAGTGCACCGAGCGGGGGGGCAGGATGGGAGCAGTTCTTC
cdr3_aa: CASSAPSGGAGWEQFF

j_call: TRBJ2-1
d_call: .
clone_size: many
v_call: TRBV30
cdr3_nt: TGTGCCTGGAGGGACGGACAGAGAGAGCAGTTCTTC
cdr3_aa: CAWRDGQREQFF

j_call: TRBJ2-1
d_call: TRBD2
clone_size: many
v_call: TRBV28
cdr3_nt: TGTGCCAGCAGTTTAGGGACTAGCGGGAGTTTAGGCGATGAGCAGTTCTTC
cdr3_aa: CASSLGTSGSLGDEQFF

j_call: TRBJ2-3
d_call: TRBD2
clone_size: .
v_call: TRBV6-1
cdr3_nt: TGTGCCAGCAGTGAACCCCCTAGCGGGGTCACAGATACGCAGTATTTT
cdr3_aa: CASSEPPSGVTDTQYF

j_call: TRBJ2-7
d_call: .
clone_size: .
v_call: TRBV28
cdr3_nt: TGTGCCAGCAGTTTATCCCCGGGACTCTCCTACGAGCAGTACTTC
cdr3_aa: CASSLSPGLSYEQYF

j_call: TRBJ2-1
d_call: TRBD2
clone_size: many
v_call: TRBV28
cdr3_nt: TGTGCCAGCGGACCCCGGTATAGCGGGGCTTACAATGAGCAGTTCTTC
cdr3_aa: CASGPRYSGAYNEQFF

j_call: TRBJ1-1
d_call: TRBD1
clone_size: few
v_call: TRBV20-1
cdr3_nt: TGCAGTGCCGAAAGGACAGGGACTGTAAGGAGGACTGAAGCTTTCTTT
cdr3_aa: CSAERTGTVRRTEAFF

j_call: TRBJ2-3
d_call: TRBD2
clone_size: many
v_call: TRBV15
cdr3_nt: TGTGCCACCAGCAGAGTTTCTAGCGGGAGTTCGACAGATACGCAGTATTTT
cdr3_aa: CATSRVSSGSSTDTQYF

j_call: TRBJ1-5
d_call: TRBD1
clone_size: few
v_call: TRBV27
cdr3_nt: TGTGCCAGCAGTTTGAGTCGACAGGGAGGGCAGCCCCAGCATTTT
cdr3_aa: CASSLSRQGGQPQHF

j_call: TRBJ2-1
d_call: TRBD2
clone_size: few
v_call: TRBV19
cdr3_nt: TGTGCCAGTAGTTCCTCGGGACTAGCGGGAGTAAGCACCTACAATGAGCAGTTCTTC
cdr3_aa: CASSSSGLAGVSTYNEQFF

j_call: TRBJ2-2
d_call: TRBD1
clone_size: many
v_call: TRBV7-6
cdr3_nt: TGTGCCAGCAGTTACTGGGACAGGGGCACCGGGGAGCTGTTTTTT
cdr3_aa: CASSYWDRGTGELFF

j_call: TRBJ2-5
d_call: .
clone_size: many
v_call: TRBV12-3/TRBV12-4
cdr3_nt: TGTGCCAGCAGTCAAGCGGTTGTGACTACCCTCGGAGAGACCCAGTACTTC
cdr3_aa: CASSQAVVTTLGETQYF

j_call: TRBJ2-1
d_call: TRBD2
clone_size: many
v_call: TRBV10-2
cdr3_nt: TGCGCCAGCAGTGAGTCAGGCGGGGGGCTCTACAATGAGCAGTTCTTC
cdr3_aa: CASSESGGGLYNEQFF

j_call: TRBJ2-7
d_call: .
clone_size: few
v_call: TRBV5-1
cdr3_nt: TGCGCCAGCAGTACCCGGGACCCCTCATCCTACGAGCAGTACTTC
cdr3_aa: CASSTRDPSSYEQYF

j_call: TRBJ2-7
d_call: TRBD1
clone_size: many
v_call: TRBV7-3
cdr3_nt: TGTGCCAGCAGCTCTACCCCTGGACAGGGGAAGAGCTCCTACGAGCAGTACTTC
cdr3_aa: CASSSTPGQGKSSYEQYF

j_call: TRBJ2-6
d_call: .
clone_size: few
v_call: TRBV6-2/TRBV6-3
cdr3_nt: TGTGCCAGCAGTTACGGCTCACCCTTGGGAGGGGCCAACGTCCTGACTTTC
cdr3_aa: CASSYGSPLGGANVLTF

j_call: TRBJ2-1
d_call: TRBD2
clone_size: many
v_call: TRBV10-3
cdr3_nt: TGTGCCATCAGTGAAGGGCTAGCGGGAGTAGGAAATGAGCAGTTCTTC
cdr3_aa: CAISEGLAGVGNEQFF

j_call: TRBJ2-7
d_call: TRBD2
clone_size: .
v_call: TRBV15
cdr3_nt: TGTGCCACCAGCAGAGGACTAGCGGGAGAGTTCGACTACGAGCAGTACTTC
cdr3_aa: CATSRGLAGEFDYEQYF

j_call: TRBJ2-1
d_call: .
clone_size: many
v_call: TRBV12-3/TRBV12-4
cdr3_nt: TGTGCCAGCAGTTTAGGAAGACCGCTGGGTTGGGATGAGCAGTTCTTC
cdr3_aa: CASSLGRPLGWDEQFF

j_call: TRBJ2-7
d_call: .
clone_size: .
v_call: TRBV5-5
cdr3_nt: TGTGCCAGCAGCCATAACCTAGACGAGCAGTACTTC
cdr3_aa: CASSHNLDEQYF

j_call: TRBJ2-3
d_call: TRBD2
clone_size: many
v_call: TRBV20-1
cdr3_nt: TGCAGTGCTAGAGATCCCCTAGCGGGAGACCGAGATACGCAGTATTTT
cdr3_aa: CSARDPLAGDRDTQYF

j_call: TRBJ2-4
d_call: TRBD1
clone_size: .
v_call: TRBV28
cdr3_nt: TGTGCCAGCAGTTTGAAAGGGGGCTTCGGCATTCAGTACTTC
cdr3_aa: CASSLKGGFGIQYF

j_call: TRBJ2-3
d_call: TRBD2
clone_size: .
v_call: TRBV5-4
cdr3_nt: TGTGCCAGCAGCTTGGGAGCGGGGGTTAGCACAGATACGCAGTATTTT
cdr3_aa: CASSLGAGVSTDTQYF

j_call: TRBJ1-5
d_call: TRBD1
clone_size: many
v_call: TRBV7-8
cdr3_nt: TGTGCCAGCAGCCCATTCGGGACAGGGTATCAGCCCCAGCATTTT
cdr3_aa: CASSPFGTGYQPQHF

j_call: TRBJ2-2
d_call: TRBD2
clone_size: many
v_call: TRBV7-3
cdr3_nt: TGTGCCAGCAGGGGGGGACTAGCCGGGAGCACCGGGGAGCTGTTTTTT
cdr3_aa: CASRGGLAGSTGELFF

j_call: TRBJ1-5
d_call: .
clone_size: few
v_call: TRBV9
cdr3_nt: TGTGCCAGCAGTTCATCAATAAGCAATCAGCCCCAGCATTTT
cdr3_aa: CASSSSISNQPQHF

j_call: TRBJ2-7
d_call: TRBD1
clone_size: many
v_call: TRBV10-1
cdr3_nt: TGCGCCAGCAGGGCCCGGGACAGGACCACCTACGAGCAGTACTTC
cdr3_aa: CASRARDRTTYEQYF

j_call: TRBJ2-5
d_call: .
clone_size: few
v_call: TRBV9
cdr3_nt: TGTGCCAGCAGCCCTCAGGACAGTTGGACCCAGTACTTC
cdr3_aa: CASSPQDSWTQYF

j_call: TRBJ1-1
d_call: TRBD1
clone_size: .
v_call: TRBV7-2
cdr3_nt: TGTGCCAGCAGCTTAGCGCTTCAGGGGGACACTGAAGCTTTCTTT
cdr3_aa: CASSLALQGDTEAFF

j_call: TRBJ1-5
d_call: .
clone_size: few
v_call: TRBV20-1
cdr3_nt: TGCAGTGCTAGCGAGGACGGTATTAGCAATCAGCCCCAGCATTTT
cdr3_aa: CSASEDGISNQPQHF